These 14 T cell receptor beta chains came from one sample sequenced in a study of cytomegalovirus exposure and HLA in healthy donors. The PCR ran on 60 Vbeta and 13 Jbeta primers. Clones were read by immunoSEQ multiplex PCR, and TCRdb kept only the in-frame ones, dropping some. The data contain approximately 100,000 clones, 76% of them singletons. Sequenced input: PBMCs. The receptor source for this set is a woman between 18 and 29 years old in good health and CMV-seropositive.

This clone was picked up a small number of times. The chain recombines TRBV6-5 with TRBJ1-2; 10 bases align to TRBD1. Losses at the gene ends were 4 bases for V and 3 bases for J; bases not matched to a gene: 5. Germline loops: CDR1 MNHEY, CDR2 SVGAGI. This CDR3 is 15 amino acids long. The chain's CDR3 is CASSSLGTGDYGYTF. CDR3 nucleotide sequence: TGTGCCAGCAGTTCCCTCGGGACAGGGGACTATGGCTACACCTTC.

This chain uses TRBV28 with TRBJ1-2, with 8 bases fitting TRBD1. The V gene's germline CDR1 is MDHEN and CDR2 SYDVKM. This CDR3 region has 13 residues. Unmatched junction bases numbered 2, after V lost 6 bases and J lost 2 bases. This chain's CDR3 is CASRTGGNYGYTF. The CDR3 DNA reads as TGTGCCAGCAGAACAGGGGGGAACTATGGCTACACCTTC.

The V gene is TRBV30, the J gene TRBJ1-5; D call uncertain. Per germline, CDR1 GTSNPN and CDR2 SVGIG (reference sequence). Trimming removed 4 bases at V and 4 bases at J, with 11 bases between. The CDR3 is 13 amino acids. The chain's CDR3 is CAWNPGGNQPQHF. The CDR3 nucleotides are TGTGCCTGGAACCCAGGCGGGAATCAGCCCCAGCATTTT.

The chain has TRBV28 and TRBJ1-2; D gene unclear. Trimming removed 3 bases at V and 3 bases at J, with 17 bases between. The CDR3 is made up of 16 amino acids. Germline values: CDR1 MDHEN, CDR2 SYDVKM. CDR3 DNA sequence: TGTGCCAGCAGTTTCGATAGAGGAGCCCTTTACTATGGCTACACCTTC. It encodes CASSFDRGALYYGYTF.

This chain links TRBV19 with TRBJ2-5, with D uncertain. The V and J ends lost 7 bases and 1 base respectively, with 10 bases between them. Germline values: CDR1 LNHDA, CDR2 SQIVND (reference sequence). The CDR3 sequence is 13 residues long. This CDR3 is CASKRQAQETQYF. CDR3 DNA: TGTGCCAGTAAGAGGCAAGCCCAAGAGACCCAGTACTTC.

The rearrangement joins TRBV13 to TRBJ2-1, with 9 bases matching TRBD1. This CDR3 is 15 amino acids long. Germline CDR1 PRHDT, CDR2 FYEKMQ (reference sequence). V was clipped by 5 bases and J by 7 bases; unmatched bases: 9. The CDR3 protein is CASSPRTGAGNEQFF. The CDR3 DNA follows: TGTGCCAGCAGCCCTCGGACAGGGGCAGGTAATGAGCAGTTCTTC.

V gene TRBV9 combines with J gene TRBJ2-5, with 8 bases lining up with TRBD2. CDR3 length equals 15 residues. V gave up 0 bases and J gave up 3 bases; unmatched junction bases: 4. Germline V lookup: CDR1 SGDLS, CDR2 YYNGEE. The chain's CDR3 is CASSVGTSNKETQYF. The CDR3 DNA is TGTGCCAGCAGCGTAGGGACTAGCAACAAAGAGACCCAGTACTTC.

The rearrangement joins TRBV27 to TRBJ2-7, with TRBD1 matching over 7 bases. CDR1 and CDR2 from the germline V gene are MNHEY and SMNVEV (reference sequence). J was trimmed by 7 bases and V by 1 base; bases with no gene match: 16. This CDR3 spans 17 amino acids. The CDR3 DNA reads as TGTGCCAGCAGTTTATTCGGGACAGCCTATCTCGGGGTGGAGCAGTACTTC. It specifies CASSLFGTAYLGVEQYF.

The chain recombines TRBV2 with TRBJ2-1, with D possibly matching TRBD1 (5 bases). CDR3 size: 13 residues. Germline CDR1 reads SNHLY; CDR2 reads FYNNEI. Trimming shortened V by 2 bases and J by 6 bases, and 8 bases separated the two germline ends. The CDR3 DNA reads TGTGCCAGCAGTGAAAGGGGAAGCAATGAGCAGTTCTTC. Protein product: CASSERGSNEQFF.

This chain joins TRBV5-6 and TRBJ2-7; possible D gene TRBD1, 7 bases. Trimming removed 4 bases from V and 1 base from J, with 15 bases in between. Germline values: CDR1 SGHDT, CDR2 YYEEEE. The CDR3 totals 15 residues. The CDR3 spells CASSDRGTASYEQYF. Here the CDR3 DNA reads TGTGCCAGCAGCGACCGCGGGACAGCTTCCTACGAGCAGTACTTC.

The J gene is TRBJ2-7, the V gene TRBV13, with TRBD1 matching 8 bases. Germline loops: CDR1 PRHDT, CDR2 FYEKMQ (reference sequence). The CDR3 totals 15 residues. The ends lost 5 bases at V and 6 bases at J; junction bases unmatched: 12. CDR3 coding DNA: TGTGCCAGCAGCCCCTCAAACAGGGGGTTATCCGAGCAGTACTTC. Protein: CASSPSNRGLSEQYF. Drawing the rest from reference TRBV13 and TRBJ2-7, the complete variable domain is AAGVIQSPRHLIKEKRETATLKCYPIPRHDTVYWYQQGPGQDPQFLISFYEKMQSDKGSIPDRFSAQQFSDYHSELNMSSLELGDSALYFCASSPSNRGLSEQYFGPGTRLTVT.

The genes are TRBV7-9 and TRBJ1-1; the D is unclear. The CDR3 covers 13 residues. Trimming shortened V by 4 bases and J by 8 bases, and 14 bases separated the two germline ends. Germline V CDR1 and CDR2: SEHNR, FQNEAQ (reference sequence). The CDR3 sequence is CASSSDYRTEAFF. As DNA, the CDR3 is TGTGCCAGCAGCTCTGACTATCGGACCGAAGCTTTCTTT. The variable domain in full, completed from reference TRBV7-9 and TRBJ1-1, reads DTGVSQNPRHKITKRGQNVTFRCDPISEHNRLYWYRQTLGQGPEFLTYFQNEAQLEKSRLLSDRFSAERPKGSFSTLEIQRTEQGDSAMYLCASSSDYRTEAFFGQGTRLTVV.

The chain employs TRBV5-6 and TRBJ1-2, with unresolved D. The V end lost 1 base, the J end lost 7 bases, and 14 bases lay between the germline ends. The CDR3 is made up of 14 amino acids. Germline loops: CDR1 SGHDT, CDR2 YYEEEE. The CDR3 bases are TGTGCCAGCAGCTTGATGGCTCCCGCCCCTGGCTACACCTTC. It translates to CASSLMAPAPGYTF.

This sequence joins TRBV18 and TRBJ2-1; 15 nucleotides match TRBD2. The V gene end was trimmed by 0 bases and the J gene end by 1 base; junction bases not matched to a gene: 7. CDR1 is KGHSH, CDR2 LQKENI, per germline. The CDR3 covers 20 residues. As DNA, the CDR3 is TGTGCCAGCTCACCACCACAGGGACTAGCGGGAGGCAGGTCCTACAATGAGCAGTTCTTC. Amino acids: CASSPPQGLAGGRSYNEQFF. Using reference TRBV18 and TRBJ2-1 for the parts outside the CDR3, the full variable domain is NAGVMQNPRHLVRRRGQEARLRCSPMKGHSHVYWYRQLPEEGLKFMVYLQKENIIDESGMPKERFSAEFPKEGPSILRIQQVVRGDSAAYFCASSPPQGLAGGRSYNEQFFGPGTRLTVL.